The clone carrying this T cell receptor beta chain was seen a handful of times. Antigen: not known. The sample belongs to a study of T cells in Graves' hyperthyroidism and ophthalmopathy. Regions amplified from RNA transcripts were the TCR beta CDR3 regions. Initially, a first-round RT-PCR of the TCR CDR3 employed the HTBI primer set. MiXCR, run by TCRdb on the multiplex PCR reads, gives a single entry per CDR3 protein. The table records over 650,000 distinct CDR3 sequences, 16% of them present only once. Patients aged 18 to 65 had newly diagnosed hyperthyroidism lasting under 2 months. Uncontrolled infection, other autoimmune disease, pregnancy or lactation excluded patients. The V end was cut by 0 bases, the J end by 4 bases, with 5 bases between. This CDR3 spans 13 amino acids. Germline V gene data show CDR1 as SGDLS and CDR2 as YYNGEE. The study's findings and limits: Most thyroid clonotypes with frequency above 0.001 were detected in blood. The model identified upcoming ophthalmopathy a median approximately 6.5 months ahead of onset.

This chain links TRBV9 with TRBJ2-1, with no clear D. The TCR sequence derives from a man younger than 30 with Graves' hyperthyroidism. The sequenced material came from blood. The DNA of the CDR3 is TGTGCCAGCAGCGTAGCGCTGTACAATGAGCAGTTCTTC. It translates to CASSVALYNEQFF.